These 26 T cell receptor beta chains were all obtained from the same sample, sequenced in a study of CD8 T cells in Susac syndrome. With random hexamers, roughly 0.45 to 1 ug RNA was reverse transcribed. MiXCR, run by TCRdb on the immunoSEQ multiplex PCR reads, gives a single entry per CDR3 protein. The sample yields about 250,000 distinct CDR3 sequences, 90% to 95% seen once. The sample comprised CD4+ T cells from PBMCs. These receptors were collected from a human donor with multiple sclerosis.

The chain couples TRBV7-2 to TRBJ1-3, with D unresolved. The CDR3 sequence is 15 residues long. Trimming left V 5 bases short and J 0 bases short, with 11 bases between. CDR1 is SGHTA, CDR2 FQGNSA, per germline. Here the CDR3 reads CASSLNEGSGNTIYF. Written as DNA, the CDR3 is TGTGCCAGCAGCCTTAATGAGGGCTCTGGAAACACCATATATTTT.

V is TRBV7-9 and J is TRBJ2-5; D might be TRBD1 (6 bases). Trimming pared 8 bases from V and 0 bases from J, leaving 13 bases between. There are 14 residues in the CDR3. Germline loops: CDR1 SEHNR, CDR2 FQNEAQ (reference sequence). DNA of the CDR3: TGTGCCAGCTCACTATGGACAGACCAAGAGACCCAGTACTTC. This codes for CASSLWTDQETQYF. The variable domain in full, with the rest retrieved from reference TRBV7-9 and TRBJ2-5, is DTGVSQNPRHKITKRGQNVTFRCDPISEHNRLYWYRQTLGQGPEFLTYFQNEAQLEKSRLLSDRFSAERPKGSFSTLEIQRTEQGDSAMYLCASSLWTDQETQYFGPGTRLLVL.

This rearrangement joins TRBV6-5 to TRBJ1-4; possible D gene TRBD1, 6 bases. V was cut by 2 bases and J by 5 bases, with 9 bases left in between. CDR1 MNHEY and CDR2 SVGAGI come from the germline V gene. This CDR3 contains 14 residues. CDR3 DNA: TGTGCCAGCAGTTACGGGGGCGCGAATGAAAAACTGTTTTTT. Translation: CASSYGGANEKLFF.

The genes are TRBV30 and TRBJ1-6; possibly TRBD1 for D (5 bases). CDR3 size: 13 residues. With 6 bases removed from V and 7 bases from J, the gap between germline ends came to 13 bases. Germline CDR1 is GTSNPN and CDR2 is SVGIG (reference sequence). DNA for the CDR3: TGTGCCTGTACCCGGGGCCAAAATTCACCCCTCCACTTT. Protein product: CACTRGQNSPLHF.

The V gene is TRBV6-5, the J gene TRBJ1-1; perhaps TRBD1 as D (5 bases). The CDR3 runs 19 residues. Germline CDR1 MNHEY, CDR2 SVGAGI. Trimming removed 2 bases from V and 0 bases from J, with 22 bases in between. CDR3 coding DNA: TGTGCCAGCAGTTACCCCCTCTTGGGGGGGAGAATCATGAACACTGAAGCTTTCTTT. It specifies CASSYPLLGGRIMNTEAFF.

The J gene is TRBJ1-4, the V gene TRBV3-1, with 8 bases identical to TRBD1. From germline, CDR1 is LGHDT and CDR2 YNNKEL (reference sequence). This CDR3 is 15 amino acids long. V lost 2 bases to trimming and J lost 8 bases; unmatched junction nucleotides: 7. This CDR3 is CASSQTDRGGEKLFF. DNA for the CDR3: TGTGCCAGCAGCCAAACCGACAGGGGAGGCGAAAAACTGTTTTTT.

CDR3 loop: CSVVSGSTDTQYF. The CDR3 coding sequence is TGCAGCGTTGTCAGCGGGAGCACAGATACGCAGTATTTT. V and J are TRBV29-1 and TRBJ2-3, with a weak D call TRBD2 (6 bases). Germline values: CDR1 SQVTM, CDR2 ANQGSEA. This CDR3 spans 13 amino acids. V was clipped by 4 bases and J by 0 bases, with 8 bases between them.

The chain carries TRBV6-4 and TRBJ2-3; D gene uncertain. V lost 6 bases and J lost 6, with 13 bases in between. The germline CDR1 and CDR2 sequences are MRHNA and SNTAGT. The CDR3 has 13 amino acids. This CDR3 reads CASSVDPADTQYF. The CDR3 nucleotides read TGTGCCAGCAGCGTGGACCCCGCGGATACGCAGTATTTT.

CDR3 in DNA: TGTGCCTGGAGTGTTTCTCCGGGACAGGTTTACAATGAGCAGTTCTTC. It is translated as CAWSVSPGQVYNEQFF. J is TRBJ2-1 and V is TRBV30; 8 nucleotides agree with TRBD1. Germline loops: CDR1 GTSNPN, CDR2 SVGIG (reference sequence). The CDR3 totals 16 residues. V dropped 0 bases and J dropped 4; count of bases not matched to a gene: 8. The complete variable domain, with remaining parts taken from reference TRBV30 and TRBJ2-1, reads SQTIHQWPATLVQPVGSPLSLECTVEGTSNPNLYWYRQAAGRGLQLLFYSVGIGQISSEVPQNLSASRPQDRQFILSSKKLLLSDSGFYLCAWSVSPGQVYNEQFFGPGTRLTVL.

V gene TRBV3-1 combines with J gene TRBJ2-5; 10 bases fit TRBD1. Germline CDR1 and CDR2: LGHDT and YNNKEL (reference sequence). V lost 3 bases, J lost 5 bases, and 3 bases stayed unmatched. The CDR3 runs to 14 residues. CDR3 DNA sequence: TGTGCCAGCAGCCATACGACAGGGGGCGAGACCCAGTACTTC. Translated: CASSHTTGGETQYF.

The chain couples TRBV15 to TRBJ1-1; D unclear. The V end lost 0 bases, the J end lost 2 bases, and 10 bases lay between the germline ends. Looked up from germline, CDR1 is LNHNV and CDR2 is YYDKDF (reference sequence). The CDR3 is 15 residues long. The DNA for the CDR3 is TGTGCCACCAGCAGAGATGTCAGCTATAACACTGAAGCTTTCTTT. This sequence encodes CATSRDVSYNTEAFF.

The chain carries TRBV30 and TRBJ1-4, with 7 bases identical to TRBD1. The ends lost 0 bases at V and 5 bases at J; junction bases unmatched: 9. The CDR3 covers 16 residues. CDR1 is GTSNPN and CDR2 is SVGIG in the germline V gene (reference sequence). The DNA of the CDR3 is TGTGCCTGGAGTGTACCTGAGGGACAGACAAATGAAAAACTGTTTTTT. This encodes CAWSVPEGQTNEKLFF.

The J gene is TRBJ2-5, the V gene TRBV5-4; D not certain. The CDR3 runs to 13 residues. Per the germline V gene, CDR1 is SGHNT and CDR2 is YYREEE (reference sequence). Trimming took 0 bases from V and 5 from J, leaving 8 bases between them. The CDR3 reads CASSLGTGETQYF. CDR3 sequence (DNA): TGTGCCAGCAGCTTGGGAACCGGGGAGACCCAGTACTTC.

This rearrangement joins TRBV29-1 to TRBJ2-7, with D perhaps matching TRBD2 (6 bases). Germline V gene lookup returns CDR1 SQVTM and CDR2 ANQGSEA. This CDR3 region has 15 residues. V was trimmed by 7 bases and J by 2 bases, leaving 21 bases between them. CDR3 loop: CSASPPGAGTYEQYF. Here the CDR3 DNA reads TGCAGCGCCTCCCCACCGGGAGCCGGGACCTACGAGCAGTACTTC.

J is TRBJ2-5 and V is TRBV2; TRBD2 agrees at 8 bases. CDR3 length equals 17 residues. After removal of 0 bases from V and 4 bases from J, the junction contained 10 bases not matched to a gene. The germline gives CDR1 SNHLY, CDR2 FYNNEI. CDR3 DNA: TGTGCCAGCAGTGAAGCAGGGGTTAGCGGGATGAGAGAGACCCAGTACTTC. Translated: CASSEAGVSGMRETQYF.

J is TRBJ2-3 and V is TRBV19, with D unclear. The CDR3 spans 15 residues. V lost 7 bases to trimming and J lost 2 bases, with 16 bases between them. Germline-derived CDR1 and CDR2 are LNHDA and SQIVND (reference sequence). The CDR3 DNA reads as TGTGCCAGTACCGTTGGGGATCGGTACACAGATACGCAGTATTTT. Encoded protein: CASTVGDRYTDTQYF.

This clonotype has just a few counts. This chain links TRBV15 with TRBJ2-7, with 7 bases aligning to TRBD2. The length of the CDR3 is 14 residues. Germline loops: CDR1 LNHNV, CDR2 YYDKDF (reference sequence). V trimming: 1 base; J trimming: 4 bases; junction bases outside the gene matches: 4. In nucleotides, the CDR3 is TGTGCCACCAGCAGAGGGGGAGGGATATACGAGCAGTACGTC. Protein product: CATSRGGGIYEQYV.

This rearrangement joins TRBV18 to TRBJ2-7, with 7 nucleotides matching TRBD1. The germline V gene has CDR1 KGHSH and CDR2 LQKENI. The CDR3 has 15 residues. V lost 3 bases and J lost 2; bases outside the gene matches: 7. CDR3 in DNA: TGTGCCAGCTCACCGACAGGGTTTTCTGCCTACGAGCAGTACTTC. Translation: CASSPTGFSAYEQYF.

The V call is TRBV28, the J call TRBJ2-5; 12 bases are a match to TRBD2. CDR3 length equals 16 residues. Germline CDR1 MDHEN, CDR2 SYDVKM. Trimming cost V 6 bases and J 0 bases; bases outside gene matches: 5. The CDR3 nucleotides read TGTGCCAGCAGCTTAACTAGCGGGGGGTACCAAGAGACCCAGTACTTC. Its protein is CASSLTSGGYQETQYF.

V is TRBV5-4 and J is TRBJ2-2; 11 positions match TRBD1. V shed 4 bases, J shed 3 bases, and the junction held 11 bases outside the gene matches. In germline, CDR1 is SGHNT, CDR2 YYREEE (reference sequence). This CDR3 contains 18 residues. CDR3 sequence reads: CASSPGTGGGSDTGELFF. CDR3 DNA: TGTGCCAGCAGCCCCGGGACAGGGGGAGGTTCGGACACCGGGGAGCTGTTTTTT.

The V gene is TRBV4-1, the J gene TRBJ1-5; D call uncertain. V lost 0 bases, J lost 3 bases, and 15 bases lay in between. Germline V gene lookup returns CDR1 MGHRA and CDR2 YSYEKL. The CDR3 is 17 amino acids. The CDR3, as DNA: TGCGCCAGCAGCCAAGATCCTGGGTCACCACCCAATCAGCCCCAGCATTTT. Translation: CASSQDPGSPPNQPQHF.

This chain joins TRBV7-2 and TRBJ2-3; no definite D call. Trimming took 3 bases from V and 5 from J, leaving 15 bases between them. In germline, CDR1 is SGHTA, CDR2 FQGNSA. The CDR3 runs 15 residues. The CDR3 region has the DNA TGTGCCAGCAGCTTCCGGCAGGCACCGGGAGATACGCAGTATTTT. As protein: CASSFRQAPGDTQYF.

The rearrangement links TRBV7-2 to TRBJ1-6, with 9 bases identical to TRBD1. CDR1 is SGHTA and CDR2 is FQGNSA in the germline V gene. V dropped 1 base and J dropped 6; count of bases not matched to a gene: 1. The CDR3 length is 15 residues. DNA for the CDR3: TGTGCCAGCAGCTTAGTGGGACAGGGTAATTCACCCCTCCACTTT. Translation: CASSLVGQGNSPLHF.

The chain links TRBV19 to TRBJ2-2; 7 nucleotides agree with TRBD1. The junction had 8 bases not matched to a gene; V was cut back by 3 bases and J by 4 bases. This CDR3 is built from 16 residues. CDR1 is LNHDA, CDR2 SQIVND, per germline (reference sequence). The CDR3 loop is CASSISRDRFTGELFF. The CDR3 nucleotides are TGTGCCAGTAGTATCAGTCGGGACAGATTCACCGGGGAGCTGTTTTTT.

The chain has TRBV15 and TRBJ2-3; TRBD2 matches at 7 bases. The junction had 4 bases not matched to a gene; V was cut back by 0 bases and J by 1 base. Germline V gives CDR1 LNHNV, CDR2 YYDKDF (reference sequence). There are 16 residues in the CDR3. The CDR3 region has the DNA TGTGCCACCAGCAGAGATGCGGGGGTCGGCACAGATACGCAGTATTTT. It yields the protein CATSRDAGVGTDTQYF.

J is TRBJ2-7 and V is TRBV19; tentatively, D is TRBD1 (5 bases). The CDR3 covers 15 residues. V was cut by 7 bases and J by 2 bases, with 18 bases left in between. Germline V gene sequence: CDR1 LNHDA, CDR2 SQIVND (reference sequence). The CDR3 DNA is TGTGCCAGTACCCCGGACAATTCTCCGACCTACGAGCAGTACTTC. Translation: CASTPDNSPTYEQYF.